This T cell receptor (beta chain) was recorded in a study of blood T cell repertoires in COVID-19. As for the study in general: Material from acute and convalescent COVID-19 was sourced from the United States, Italy and Spain. In each case, the material was cDNA or gDNA derived from T cells, B-cell-depleted T cells, or PBMCs.

Germline lookup yields CDR1 SGHTA and CDR2 FQGNSA. The CDR3 sequence is 15 residues long. V gave up 2 bases and J gave up 6 bases; unmatched junction bases: 9. The authors' processing: Reference gene primers were amplified, and this amplification served to estimate nucleated cell counts. Method: immunoSEQ multiplex PCR; TCRdb's copy keeps in-frame clones and lacks some. From that table come the V and J calls and clone size; the DNA was used to work out D and trimming. The sample has about 200,000 clones; 70% to 90% are singletons. The V call is TRBV7-2, the J call TRBJ2-7, with TRBD2 identical over 8 bases. Material for sequencing was peripheral blood. This TCR was recovered from a woman of 80 years or more with acute or convalescent COVID-19. CDR3 loop: CASSLLAGGKGEQYF. In DNA, the CDR3 is TGTGCCAGCAGCTTATTGGCGGGAGGAAAGGGCGAGCAGTACTTC. Filled out from reference TRBV7-2 and TRBJ2-7, the complete variable domain reads GAGVSQSPSNKVTEKGKDVELRCDPISGHTALYWYRQSLGQGLEFLIYFQGNSAPDKSGLPSDRFSAERTGGSVSTLTIQRTQQEDSAVYLCASSLLAGGKGEQYFGPGTRLTVT.